Many counts were recorded for the clone carrying this T cell receptor beta chain. The source of the sample is a study of T-cell reconstitution after alpha-beta-depleted transplantation in children. The CDR3 loop spans 13 amino acids. Looked up from germline, CDR1 is MNHNS and CDR2 is SASEGT. J gave up 6 bases and V 6 bases, and 8 bases lay outside the gene matches. Construction of the TCRbeta library involved unique molecular identifiers. Using its own MiXCR run on the PCR reads, TCRdb lists one record per CDR3 protein. The table lists 90,000 to 100,000 distinct CDR3 sequences, over 9% of them singletons.

The receptor's source is a human donor who donated a stem cell graft to a child with inherited bone marrow failure. Sequenced here: PBMCs from the stem cell graft donor, sampled from the stem cell graft. The chain employs TRBV6-1 and TRBJ2-7, with TRBD2 matching 7 bases. CDR3 coding DNA: TGTGCCAGCAGGGATCAACAGCGGGGCGAGCAGTACTTC. It codes for CASRDQQRGEQYF.